A single sample is the source of the 9 T cell receptor beta chains below, sequenced in a study of blood T cell repertoires in COVID-19. Method: immunoSEQ multiplex PCR; TCRdb's copy keeps in-frame clones and lacks some. The data contain a few hundred thousand clones, 90% of them singletons. Sequenced input: peripheral blood. Receptors were obtained from a woman aged 30 to 39 with COVID-19, enrolled during active disease.

The rearrangement links TRBV29-1 to TRBJ1-1; D is perhaps TRBD1 (6 bases). The CDR3 contains 14 residues. Trimming took off 4 bases at V and 7 bases at J, with 19 bases between the two ends. Germline V CDR1 and CDR2: SQVTM, ANQGSEA. CDR3 loop: CSVVETDSRGEAFF. The CDR3 nucleotides are TGCAGCGTTGTCGAAACGGACAGCCGTGGTGAAGCTTTCTTT.

The chain carries TRBV18 and TRBJ2-1, with a tentative D call TRBD1 (5 bases). Deletions cut 6 bases from V and 13 bases from J, with 22 bases between. Germline CDR1 and CDR2: KGHSH and LQKENI. The CDR3 runs to 14 residues. This CDR3 reads CASSPLRGEGYQFF. CDR3 in DNA: TGTGCCAGCTCCCCCCTAAGGGGCGAAGGATATCAGTTCTTC. Full variable domain (outside the CDR3, taken from reference TRBV18 and TRBJ2-1): NAGVMQNPRHLVRRRGQEARLRCSPMKGHSHVYWYRQLPEEGLKFMVYLQKENIIDESGMPKERFSAEFPKEGPSILRIQQVVRGDSAAYFCASSPLRGEGYQFFGPGTRLTVL.

The rearrangement joins TRBV27 to TRBJ1-6, with 9 bases identical to TRBD1. Trimming at V came to 4 bases and at J to 11 bases, leaving 9 bases not matched to a gene. Germline V lookup: CDR1 MNHEY, CDR2 SMNVEV (reference sequence). CDR3 length: 15 residues. The CDR3 bases are TGTGCCAGCAGTTGGGGACAGGGTGAGACGGCACCCCTCCACTTT. It specifies CASSWGQGETAPLHF.

The chain couples TRBV5-1 to TRBJ2-3; 7 bases align to TRBD2. Germline loops: CDR1 SGHRS, CDR2 YFSETQ. The CDR3 runs 17 residues. Trimming cost V 0 bases and J 4 bases; bases outside gene matches: 11. CDR3 protein: CASSLEIPSGGSDTQYF. DNA for the CDR3: TGCGCCAGCAGCTTGGAAATTCCTAGCGGAGGGTCAGATACGCAGTATTTT.

This clone was seen a few times. The gene calls are TRBV10-3 and TRBJ1-1, with D perhaps matching TRBD1 (5 bases). Between the trimmed V and J ends, which lost 6 bases and 5 bases, there was a span of 16 bases. The CDR3 runs to 14 residues. Germline CDR1 and CDR2: ENHRY and SYGVKD. The CDR3 nucleotides read TGTGCCATCAGCCTCCAGGGAGGGAGAACTGAAGCTTTCTTT. This encodes CAISLQGGRTEAFF.

V and J are TRBV7-2 and TRBJ2-7; D remains unclear. Between the trimmed V and J ends, which lost 4 bases and 6 bases, there was a span of 16 bases. Germline CDR1 reads SGHTA; CDR2 reads FQGNSA. The CDR3 loop spans 14 amino acids. In DNA form, the CDR3 reads TGTGCCAGCAGCTCCCGGGTTAACTTGGGCGAGCAGTACTTC. Its translation is CASSSRVNLGEQYF.

This chain joins TRBV27 and TRBJ2-7; 11 positions match TRBD2. After removal of 5 bases from V and 7 bases from J, the junction contained 10 bases not matched to a gene. From germline, CDR1 is MNHEY and CDR2 SMNVEV (reference sequence). This CDR3 has 15 residues. CDR3 sequence reads: CASSHIAGGPGEQYF. For the CDR3, the DNA is TGTGCCAGCAGTCACATAGCGGGAGGGCCTGGAGAGCAGTACTTC.

This chain uses TRBV5-4 with TRBJ1-4, with D uncertain. V gave up 0 bases and J gave up 8 bases, with 11 bases separating them. Germline assignment: CDR1 SGHNT and CDR2 YYREEE (reference sequence). The CDR3 covers 14 residues. In DNA, the CDR3 is TGTGCCAGCAGCTTGGGTGGACTGGGAGAAAAACTGTTTTTT. This encodes CASSLGGLGEKLFF.

The V and J genes are TRBV2 and TRBJ2-7, with 10 bases matching TRBD1. Germline V gives CDR1 SNHLY, CDR2 FYNNEI. The CDR3 has 14 residues. J gave up 3 bases and V 7 bases, and 6 bases lay outside the gene matches. CDR3 in amino acids: CASNRQGAFYEQYF. In DNA form, the CDR3 reads TGTGCCAGCAACCGACAGGGGGCCTTCTACGAGCAGTACTTC.